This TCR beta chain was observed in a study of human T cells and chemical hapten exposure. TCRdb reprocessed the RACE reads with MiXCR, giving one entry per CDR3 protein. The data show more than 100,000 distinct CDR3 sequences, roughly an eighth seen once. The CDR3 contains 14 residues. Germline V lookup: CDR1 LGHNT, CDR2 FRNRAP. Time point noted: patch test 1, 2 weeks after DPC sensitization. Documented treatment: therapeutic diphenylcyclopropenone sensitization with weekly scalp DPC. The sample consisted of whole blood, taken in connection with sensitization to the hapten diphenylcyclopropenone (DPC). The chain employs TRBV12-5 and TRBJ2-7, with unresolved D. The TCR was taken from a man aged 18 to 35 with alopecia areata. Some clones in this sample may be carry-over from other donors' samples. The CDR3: CPDYARRILYEQYV. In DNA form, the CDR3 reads TGTCCGGATTATGCCAGGCGGATCCTCTACGAGCAGTACGTC.